This T cell receptor beta chain was obtained from a study of T cell responses to AZD1222 COVID-19 vaccine (dated by TCRdb to the early 2020s). Background for the entire study: AZD1222 recipients whose second dose came at about 4 weeks and those whose second dose came at about 12 weeks were combined into one group, since spike-specific TCR depth and breadth did not differ between the two schedules. TCR sequencing was performed for 230 to 250 trial participants, of whom approximately 200 were given two doses of AZD1222 and 26 were given two doses of MenACWY control vaccine. Trial participants were enrolled into age subgroups of 18-55, 56-69 and 70-plus years, which contained about 150, 27 and 61 TCR-sequenced participants, respectively. The full study reports these points: Conclusions about previously exposed vaccinees are limited because only six or seven AZD1222 recipients were SARS-CoV-2 seropositive at baseline. After two AZD1222 doses, both the breadth and the depth of spike-specific TCRs were significantly higher than at day 0 and than in MenACWY recipients. The 56-69-year group was small, and its depth increase did not reach significance, likely because of low power. Reportedly, almost half of the unique spike-specific TCRs recognized epitopes lying outside the regions that are mutated in the B.1.351 and B.1.1.7 variants. The whole spike protein was spanned by vaccine-associated CD4 TCRs, and dominant responses were seen in regions 160-218 and 743-854. Because no day 14 peak-response samples were available, repertoires were characterized only after the peak T cell response. Participants were mostly white British and included more females than males, and it was suggested by the authors that clonal diversity may have been underestimated.

The sample's time point label is to be understood as: baseline before first vaccination. Vaccinee samples came from UK trials COV001 and COV002, including a single-blind randomized controlled phase 2/3 trial of AZD1222 (ChAdOx1 nCoV-19) in healthy adults. Trial participant PBMC samples were collected at day 0 and day 28 after the second dose for TCRbeta chain sequencing. The CDR3 regions of human TCRbeta chains were subjected to immunosequencing. The original pipeline was this. Repertoire TCRs were checked for matches against a reference library of SARS-CoV-2-specific TCRs that had been generated using the MIRA antigen-specificity platform. Breadth meant the fraction of unique TCRs that were SARS-CoV-2-associated, whereas depth meant the fraction of total T cells that were SARS-CoV-2-associated. Using the MIRA data, each spike-specific TCR was mapped to the spike region that the TCR reacts to and placed in a CD4 or CD8 class. Log10-transformed breadth and depth values were compared by one-way ANOVA with Sidak's multiple comparisons tests. TCRdb stores this immuneACCESS table with in-frame sequences only. Part of the clones is absent; in the studies checked, under half of the shortfall reflects unresolved V genes, and no reason is known for the rest. From that table come the V and J calls and clone size; the DNA was used to work out D and trimming. Counted in this sample were 55,000 to 65,000 clones; roughly 88% of them appeared once. The ten largest clones take up more than 12% of the sample.

The CDR3 holds 16 amino acids from the cysteine to the phenylalanine. Kept here is only the CDR3 DNA, which spans 48 bases and is read in frame from base 1. Relative to germline, V is missing 7 bases and J is missing 6 bases, with 11 bases of the junction outside any gene match. The CDR1 and CDR2 encoded by the germline V gene (reference sequence) are LNHDA and SQIVND. Points on this clone: What this receptor recognizes is not known. Base-call qualities are not available, and no considerably larger clone is one nucleotide away.

The TCR was taken from an adult in good health. The sample here was peripheral blood, taken on day 0 of AZD1222 vaccination. The rearrangement combines TRBV19 with TRBJ1-6, and 8 junctional nucleotides match TRBD1. The DNA sequence is as follows: TGTGCCAGTACGGGGACAGGAATGGACGGTAATTCACCCCTCCACTTT. The encoded protein is CASTGTGMDGNSPLHF.